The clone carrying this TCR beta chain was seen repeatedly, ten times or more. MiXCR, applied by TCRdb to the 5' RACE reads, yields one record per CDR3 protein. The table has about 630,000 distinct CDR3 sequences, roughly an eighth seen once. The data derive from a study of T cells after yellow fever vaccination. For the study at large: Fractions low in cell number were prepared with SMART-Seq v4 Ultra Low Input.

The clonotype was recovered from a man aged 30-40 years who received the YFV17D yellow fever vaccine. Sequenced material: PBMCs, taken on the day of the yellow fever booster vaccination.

As DNA, the CDR3 is TGCAGTGCTAGGTCCGGGAGCGGGGAGACCCAGTACTTC. Protein sequence: CSARSGSGETQYF. J is TRBJ2-5 and V is TRBV20-1, with D perhaps TRBD2 (6 bases). Trimming shortened V by 3 bases and J by 5 bases, and 13 bases separated the two germline ends. This CDR3 is 13 amino acids long. Germline V gene lookup returns CDR1 DFQATT and CDR2 SNEGSKA (reference sequence).